This T cell receptor beta chain was profiled in a study of CD8 T cells in Susac syndrome. RNA totalling roughly 0.45 to 1 ug underwent reverse transcription with random hexamers. The method of amplification for TCR beta CDR3 was immunoSEQ multiplex PCR, covering 54 Vbeta and 13 Jbeta. TCRdb reanalysed the immunoSEQ multiplex PCR reads using MiXCR and keeps one entry per CDR3 protein. The data contain 90,000 or so distinct CDR3 sequences, 90% to 95% of them seen just once; the ten biggest clones take up over 0.25%. The sequenced target, TCR beta, came from blood CD8+ and CD4+ T cells. This clonotype occurred a few times. The V and J ends lost 0 bases and 1 base, in that order; junction bases with no gene match: 11. Germline values: CDR1 SQVTM, CDR2 ANQGSEA. This CDR3 has 17 amino acids.

This rearrangement joins TRBV29-1 to TRBJ2-7, with TRBD2 identical over 8 bases. This receptor was identified in a human donor in good health. The sample comprised CD8+ T cells from PBMCs. CDR3: CSVEDPGSGGVSYEQYF. Here the CDR3 DNA reads TGCAGCGTTGAAGATCCGGGAAGCGGGGGCGTTTCCTACGAGCAGTACTTC.